Sequencing of this T cell receptor beta chain was carried out in a study of T cell responses to AZD1222 COVID-19 vaccine. Study in general: Pooled together were second doses at about 4 or about 12 weeks.

The repertoire was sequenced with immunoSEQ multiplex PCR; TCRdb's copy has only in-frame clones and lacks some. This sample has 150,000 to 200,000 clones; 90% to 95% occur once, and the top ten carry about 2.8%. This clonotype was sampled from an adult in good health. The sample was peripheral blood, taken on day 0 of AZD1222 vaccination.

CDR3 sequence: CASSLGRFNYGYTF. Written as DNA, the CDR3 is TGTGCCAGCAGCTTAGGCAGGTTCAACTATGGCTACACCTTC. The V and J genes are TRBV7-8 and TRBJ1-2; D unclear. Germline V gene data show CDR1 as SGHVS and CDR2 as FQNEAQ. CDR3 length: 14 amino acids. V was clipped by 1 base and J by 2 bases, with 8 bases between them.